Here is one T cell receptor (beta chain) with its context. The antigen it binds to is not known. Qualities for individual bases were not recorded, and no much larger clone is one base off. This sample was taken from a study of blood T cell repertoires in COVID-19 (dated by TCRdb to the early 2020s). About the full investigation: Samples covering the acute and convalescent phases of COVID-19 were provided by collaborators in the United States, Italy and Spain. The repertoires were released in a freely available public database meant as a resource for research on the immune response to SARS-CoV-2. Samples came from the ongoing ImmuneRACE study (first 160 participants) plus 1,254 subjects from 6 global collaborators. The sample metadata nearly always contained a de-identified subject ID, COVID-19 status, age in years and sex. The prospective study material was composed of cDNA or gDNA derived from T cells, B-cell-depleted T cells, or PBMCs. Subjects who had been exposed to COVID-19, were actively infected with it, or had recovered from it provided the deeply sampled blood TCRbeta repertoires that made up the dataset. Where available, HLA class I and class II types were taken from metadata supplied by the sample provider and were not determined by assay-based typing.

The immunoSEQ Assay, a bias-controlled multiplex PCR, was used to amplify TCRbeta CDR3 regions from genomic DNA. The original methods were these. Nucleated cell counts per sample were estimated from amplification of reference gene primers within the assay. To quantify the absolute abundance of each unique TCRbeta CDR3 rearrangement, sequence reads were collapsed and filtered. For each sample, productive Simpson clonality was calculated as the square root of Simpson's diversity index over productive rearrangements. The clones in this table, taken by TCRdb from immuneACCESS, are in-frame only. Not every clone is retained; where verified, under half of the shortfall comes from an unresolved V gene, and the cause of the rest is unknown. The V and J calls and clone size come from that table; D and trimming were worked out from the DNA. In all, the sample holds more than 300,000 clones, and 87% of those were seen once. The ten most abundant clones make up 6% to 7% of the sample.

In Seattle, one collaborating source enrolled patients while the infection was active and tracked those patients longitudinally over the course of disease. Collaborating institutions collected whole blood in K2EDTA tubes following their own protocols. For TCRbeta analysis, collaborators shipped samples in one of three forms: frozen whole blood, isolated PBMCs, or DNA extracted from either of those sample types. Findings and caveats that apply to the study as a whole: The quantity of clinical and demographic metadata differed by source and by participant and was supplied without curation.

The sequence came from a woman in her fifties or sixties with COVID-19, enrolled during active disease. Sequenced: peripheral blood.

The nucleotide sequence is TGTGCCAGCAGCCCCTCTCTCGGGAGCCCGTCCTACGAGCAGTACTTC. Translation gives CASSPSLGSPSYEQYF. The chain uses TRBV3-1 (or the pseudogene TRBV3-2) and TRBJ2-7; a tentative D match to TRBD2 spans 6 bases. From a lookup of the germline V gene (reference sequence), CDR1 and CDR2 are LGHDT and YNNKEL. V drops 4 bases and J drops 1 base, leaving 17 bases in between. The CDR3 runs 16 residues from the cysteine to the phenylalanine. Of all the DNA, just the CDR3 is kept, 48 bases in frame from base 1.